These 8 T cell receptor beta chains originate from one sample sequenced in a study of blood T cell repertoires in COVID-19. Assay: immunoSEQ multiplex PCR; the TCRdb copy retains only in-frame clones and omits some. The sample has some 150,000 clones, 75% to 95% seen once. The sequencing sample was made of peripheral blood. These receptors were taken from a middle-aged man with acute or convalescent COVID-19.

This clone was picked up a small number of times. The chain uses TRBV7-5 and TRBJ1-2; the D call in the table, TRBD1, was not verified against the DNA. TRBV7-5 is tagged as a pseudogene. The CDR3 consists of 16 residues. The CDR3 loop reads CARSCNRDRAGNGYTF. For the CDR3, the DNA is TGTGCCAGAAGCTGTAACCGGGACAGGGCTGGGAATGGCTACACCTTC.

This rearrangement joins TRBV11-2 to TRBJ2-3; 14 bases map to TRBD2. The CDR3 is 17 residues long. Unmatched junction bases numbered 7, after V lost 3 bases and J lost 5 bases. CDR1 SGHAT and CDR2 FQNNGV come from the germline V gene. CDR3 nucleotide sequence: TGTGCCAGCAGCTTTGGACTAGCGGGGGGTTTGAGAGATACGCAGTATTTT. Its protein product is CASSFGLAGGLRDTQYF.

The count of this clone is one. CDR3 sequence: CASNPTGNYGYTF. CDR3 DNA: TGCGCCAGCAACCCAACCGGGAACTATGGCTACACCTTC. The chain combines TRBV4-1 with TRBJ1-2; D remains unclear. With 7 bases removed from V and 2 bases from J, the gap between germline ends came to 11 bases. This CDR3 is built from 13 residues. Germline V gene data show CDR1 as MGHRA and CDR2 as YSYEKL.

CDR3 region: CASRTGQGRGNTIYF. The CDR3, as DNA: TGTGCCAGCAGGACCGGACAGGGACGTGGAAACACCATATATTTT. The chain carries TRBV2 and TRBJ1-3; 8 bases agree with TRBD1. With 6 bases clipped from V and 3 bases from J, the junction kept 7 bases outside the gene matches. The CDR3 runs to 15 residues. The germline V gene encodes CDR1 SNHLY and CDR2 FYNNEI.

The chain is built from TRBV27 and TRBJ2-7; no clear D. Looked up from germline, CDR1 is MNHEY and CDR2 is SMNVEV (reference sequence). V dropped 8 bases and J dropped 1 base, with 21 bases sitting between them. The CDR3 runs to 16 residues. Written as DNA, the CDR3 is TGTGCCAGCGCTAAAGAGTTCGACATGATTTCCTACGAGCAGTACTTC. Its translation is CASAKEFDMISYEQYF.

The gene calls are TRBV6-2 or TRBV6-3 and TRBJ1-5; 7 bases are shared with TRBD1. The CDR3 spans 17 residues. With V trimmed by 2 bases and J by 2 bases, 9 bases remained unmatched. The germline V gene has CDR1 MNHEY and CDR2 SVGEGT. The CDR3 coding sequence is TGTGCCAGCAGTTACGACCAAGGGGGCATGGGCAATCAGCCCCAGCATTTT. Translated: CASSYDQGGMGNQPQHF.

The chain combines TRBV18 with TRBJ2-5; D is perhaps TRBD1 (5 bases). Germline CDR1 and CDR2: KGHSH and LQKENI. The CDR3 totals 14 residues. V was pared by 0 bases and J by 5 bases, with 10 bases between. The CDR3 nucleotides are TGTGCCAGCTCACCACCGGACACTGGGGAGACCCAGTACTTC. Translation: CASSPPDTGETQYF.

This clone was seen only once. The DNA of the CDR3 is TGCGCCAGCAGCCAAGATTGGGACAGGGCCTTGTTGGGCATTTCACCCCTCCACTTT. It is translated as CASSQDWDRALLGISPLHF. V gene TRBV4-3 combines with J gene TRBJ1-6; 9 nucleotides match TRBD1. CDR3 length: 19 amino acids. Germline loops: CDR1 LGHNA, CDR2 YSLEER. V gave up 0 bases and J gave up 9 bases; unmatched junction bases: 15.